The 3 T cell receptor beta chains presented below share a single source sample, sequenced in a study of T cells in Graves' hyperthyroidism and ophthalmopathy. The TCR beta CDR3 regions underwent amplification using RNA transcripts as the source. The HTBI primer set drove a first-round RT-PCR of the TCR CDR3. TCRdb passed the multiplex PCR reads through MiXCR, listing each CDR3 protein once. The sample yields roughly 500,000 distinct CDR3 sequences, around 46% seen once. Sequenced: peripheral blood or thyroid tissue (not recorded which). The receptor source for this set is an adult woman with Graves' disease, either hyperthyroidism or ophthalmopathy (not recorded which).

This chain joins TRBV4-3 and TRBJ1-2; D is ambiguous. CDR1 and CDR2 (germline): LGHNA, YSLEER. The CDR3 consists of 14 residues. The ends were cut back, 4 bases at V and 4 bases at J, with 13 bases in the middle. The CDR3 coding sequence is TGCGCCAGCAGCCCCGAGGAGCGTGGCTATGGCTACACCTTC. As protein: CASSPEERGYGYTF.

The genes are TRBV19 and TRBJ1-4; no definite D call. From germline, CDR1 is LNHDA and CDR2 SQIVND (reference sequence). CDR3 size: 11 residues. Between the trimmed V and J ends, which lost 1 base and 12 bases, there was a span of 6 bases. The CDR3 spells CASSIVVELFF. CDR3 bases: TGTGCCAGTAGTATAGTGGTGGAACTGTTTTTT.

J is TRBJ1-2 and V is TRBV19, with D maybe TRBD1 (5 bases). V lost 8 bases, J lost 0 bases, and 19 bases lay in between. The length of the CDR3 is 16 residues. Germline-derived CDR1 and CDR2 are LNHDA and SQIVND (reference sequence). The CDR3 sequence is CASQPGPALANYGYTF. DNA of the CDR3: TGTGCCAGTCAGCCAGGGCCGGCGTTAGCTAACTATGGCTACACCTTC.